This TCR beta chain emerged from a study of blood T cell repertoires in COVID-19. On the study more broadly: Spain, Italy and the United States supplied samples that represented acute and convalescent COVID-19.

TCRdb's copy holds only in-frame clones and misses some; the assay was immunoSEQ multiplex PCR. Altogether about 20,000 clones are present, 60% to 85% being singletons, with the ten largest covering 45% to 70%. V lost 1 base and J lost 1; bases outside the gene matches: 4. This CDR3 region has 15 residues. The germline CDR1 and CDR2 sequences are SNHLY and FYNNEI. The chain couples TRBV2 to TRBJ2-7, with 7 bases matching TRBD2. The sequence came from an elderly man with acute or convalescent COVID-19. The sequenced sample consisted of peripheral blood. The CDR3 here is CASSEGEGSSYEQYF. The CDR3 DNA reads TGTGCCAGCAGTGAAGGGGAGGGCTCTTCCTACGAGCAGTACTTC.